This T cell receptor (beta chain) was observed in a study of blood T cell repertoires in COVID-19. Background on the study: Sites in the United States, Italy and Spain provided acute and convalescent COVID-19 samples.

Authors' data handling: Nucleated cell number was recorded as an estimate derived from reference gene primer amplification. The repertoire was sequenced with immunoSEQ multiplex PCR; TCRdb's copy has only in-frame clones and lacks some. V and J calls and clone size come straight from that table; D and trimming were deduced from the DNA. The table records tens of thousands of clones, approximately 89% of them present only once. With 0 bases removed from V and 0 bases from J, the gap between germline ends came to 17 bases. Germline loops: CDR1 MNHEY, CDR2 SVGEGT. The CDR3 is 18 amino acids. The J gene is TRBJ1-1, the V gene TRBV6-2 or TRBV6-3; a possible D gene is TRBD1 (6 bases). The sample taken for sequencing was peripheral blood. The TCR originated in an elderly man with acute or convalescent COVID-19. CDR3 residues: CASSYSPTGRTLNTEAFF. The CDR3 nucleotides are TGTGCCAGCAGTTACTCCCCGACAGGTCGGACTTTGAACACTGAAGCTTTCTTT.